Below, 3 T cell receptor beta chains from the same sample are listed, as sequenced in a study of shared clonotypes between healthy human individuals. Profiling relied on immunoSEQ multiplex PCR, and the TCRdb table lists in-frame clones only, not all of them. The profile covers around 1.9 million clones, with roughly 91% appearing a single time and 1.7% taken by the ten largest. The naive CD8 subset, CD45RO-negative cells positively selected for CCR7, excluded terminally differentiated effector memory CD45RA+ cells. The sample taken for sequencing was naive CD8+ T cells from PBMCs. The source of these receptors is a man aged 18 to 35 in good health. Some clones in this sample may be carry-over from other donors' samples.

The rearrangement joins TRBV27 to TRBJ2-1; unclear D gene. The germline V and J ends were trimmed by 2 bases and 5 bases, with 16 bases remaining between them. Per germline, CDR1 MNHEY and CDR2 SMNVEV (reference sequence). This CDR3 spans 16 amino acids. CDR3 coding DNA: TGTGCCAGCAGTTTAAGCTCAATAGGGATCCACAATGAGCAGTTCTTC. This codes for CASSLSSIGIHNEQFF.

The CDR3 here is CASSFVGGDFYGYTF. CDR3 coding DNA: TGTGCCAGCAGTTTCGTCGGGGGGGATTTCTATGGCTACACCTTC. The chain recombines TRBV27 with TRBJ1-2; weak D call: TRBD1 (5 bases). V was pared by 3 bases and J by 4 bases, with 15 bases between. Per the germline V gene, CDR1 is MNHEY and CDR2 is SMNVEV (reference sequence). The CDR3 sequence is 15 residues long.

The chain uses TRBV2 and TRBJ2-3; D gene ambiguous. CDR3 length equals 14 residues. Trimming removed 1 base from V and 0 bases from J, with 5 bases in between. Germline V CDR1 and CDR2: SNHLY, FYNNEI. Here the CDR3 reads CASSEDLSTDTQYF. CDR3 coding DNA: TGTGCCAGCAGTGAAGACTTAAGCACAGATACGCAGTATTTT.